These T cell receptor beta chains were read from a single sample in a study of beta chain features in type 1 diabetes. The method was immunoSEQ multiplex PCR; TCRdb's version includes in-frame clones alone and lacks a portion of them. The sample carries hundreds of thousands of clones, about an eighth recorded once. Sequenced: naive CD4+ T cells from blood. The receptors come from a man aged 18 to 29 with type 1 diabetes. Both conserved end residues are part of each CDR3. A D gene is named only where the DNA matches it firmly. Only part of the rows carry a size: once, few, many, or a class if the clone is expanded.

J | D | size | V | CDR3 | DNA
TRBJ2-1 | NA | few | TRBV14 | CASSQSLASYNEQFF | TGTGCCAGCAGCCAGTCTCTGGCCTCCTACAATGAGCAGTTCTTC
TRBJ2-7 | NA | few | TRBV2 | CASSVDRRAIYEQYF | TGTGCCAGCAGTGTAGACAGGAGGGCGATCTACGAGCAGTACTTC
TRBJ1-1 | NA | NA | TRBV18 | CASSPQDRFGAFF | TGTGCCAGCTCACCTCAAGACAGGTTTGGAGCTTTCTTT
TRBJ1-1 | TRBD1 | once | TRBV4-1 | CASSPPWGQERTEAFF | TGCGCCAGCAGCCCCCCTTGGGGACAGGAAAGAACTGAAGCTTTCTTT
TRBJ2-2 | NA | NA | TRBV5-1 | CASSLRAIANTGELFF | TGCGCCAGCAGCTTACGGGCTATCGCGAACACCGGGGAGCTGTTTTTT
TRBJ1-6 | TRBD1 | NA | TRBV25-1 | CASRNTGGGSPLHF | TGTGCCAGCAGAAATACAGGGGGCGGTTCACCCCTCCACTTT
TRBJ1-5 | NA | NA | TRBV19 | CASSIGDGRNQPQHF | TGTGCCAGTAGTATAGGAGACGGGAGGAATCAGCCCCAGCATTTT
TRBJ2-7 | NA | NA | TRBV30 | CAGGTPHEQYF | TGTGCCGGGGGGACCCCCCACGAGCAGTACTTC
TRBJ2-1 | TRBD2 | NA | TRBV2 | CASKGLAGINNEQFF | TGTGCCAGCAAAGGTCTAGCGGGGATCAACAATGAGCAGTTCTTC
TRBJ1-1 | TRBD1 | NA | TRBV30 | CAWAPQGRNTEAFF | TGTGCCTGGGCCCCACAGGGGAGGAACACTGAAGCTTTCTTT
TRBJ1-2 | NA | NA | TRBV6-5 | CASSYSIAGENYGYTF | TGTGCCAGCAGTTACTCTATCGCAGGGGAAAACTATGGCTACACCTTC
TRBJ2-1 | TRBD1 | NA | TRBV7-7 | CASSSGTGTYNEQFF | TGTGCTAGCAGCTCCGGGACAGGGACCTACAATGAGCAGTTCTTC
TRBJ2-7 | NA | NA | TRBV18 | CASSLATGQNEQYF | TGTGCCAGCTCCCTTGCTACGGGACAAAACGAGCAGTACTTC
TRBJ1-6 | NA | few | TRBV19 | CASTKESGVNSPLHF | TGTGCCAGTACCAAGGAGTCAGGGGTAAATTCACCCCTCCACTTT
TRBJ2-3 | NA | NA | TRBV7-2 | CASSLVTTDTQYF | TGTGCCAGCAGCTTAGTCACTACAGATACGCAGTATTTT
TRBJ1-5 | NA | NA | TRBV7-2 | CASSMTPNQPQHF | TGTGCCAGCAGCATGACACCTAATCAGCCCCAGCATTTT
TRBJ1-6 | NA | few | TRBV30 | CAWRYGGQDSPLHF | TGTGCCTGGAGATACGGGGGGCAGGATTCACCCCTCCACTTT
TRBJ2-3 | TRBD2 | few | TRBV19 | CASRVAGARTDTQYF | TGTGCCAGTAGGGTAGCGGGGGCCCGCACAGATACGCAGTATTTT
TRBJ1-2 | TRBD1 | few | TRBV5-1 | CASSPGQGSIGYGYTF | TGCGCCAGCAGCCCGGGACAGGGGTCTATCGGCTATGGCTACACCTTC
TRBJ2-7 | TRBD1 | NA | TRBV7-2 | CASSLTTGATYEQYF | TGTGCCAGCAGCCTAACGACAGGGGCAACCTACGAGCAGTACTTC
TRBJ1-2 | TRBD1 | few | TRBV7-9 | CASSQGQGARSNGYTF | TGTGCCAGCAGCCAAGGACAGGGGGCACGGTCGAACGGCTACACCTTC
TRBJ2-5 | TRBD2 | few | TRBV30 | CAWSRGLAGGRETQYF | TGTGCCTGGAGTCGAGGCCTAGCGGGGGGCCGCGAGACCCAGTACTTC